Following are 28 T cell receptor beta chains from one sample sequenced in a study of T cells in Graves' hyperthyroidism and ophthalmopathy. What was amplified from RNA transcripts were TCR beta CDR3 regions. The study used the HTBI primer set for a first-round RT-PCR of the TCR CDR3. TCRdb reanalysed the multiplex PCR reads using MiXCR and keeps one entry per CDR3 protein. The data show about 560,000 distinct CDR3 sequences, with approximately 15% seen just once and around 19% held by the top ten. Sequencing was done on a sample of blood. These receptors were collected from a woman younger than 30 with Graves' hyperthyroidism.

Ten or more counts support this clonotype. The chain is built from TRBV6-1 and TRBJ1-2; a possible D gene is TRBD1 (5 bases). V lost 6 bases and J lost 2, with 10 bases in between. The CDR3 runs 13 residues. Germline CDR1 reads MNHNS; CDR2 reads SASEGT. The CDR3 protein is CASSGGENYGYTF. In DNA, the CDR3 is TGTGCCAGCAGCGGGGGAGAGAACTATGGCTACACCTTC.

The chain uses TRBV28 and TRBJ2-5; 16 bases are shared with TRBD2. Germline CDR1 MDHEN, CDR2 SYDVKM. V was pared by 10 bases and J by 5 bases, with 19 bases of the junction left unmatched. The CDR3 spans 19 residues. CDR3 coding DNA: TGTGCCACCAGCAGAACTCCCTCGGGACTAGCGGGAGGGCGGGAGACCCAGTACTTC. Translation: CATSRTPSGLAGGRETQYF.

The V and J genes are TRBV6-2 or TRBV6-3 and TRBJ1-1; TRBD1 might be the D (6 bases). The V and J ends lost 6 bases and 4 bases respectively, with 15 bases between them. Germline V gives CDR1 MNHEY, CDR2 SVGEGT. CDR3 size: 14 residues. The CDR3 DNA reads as TGTGCCAGCAGGAACGGGGGGCTGAGCACTGAAGCTTTCTTT. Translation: CASRNGGLSTEAFF.

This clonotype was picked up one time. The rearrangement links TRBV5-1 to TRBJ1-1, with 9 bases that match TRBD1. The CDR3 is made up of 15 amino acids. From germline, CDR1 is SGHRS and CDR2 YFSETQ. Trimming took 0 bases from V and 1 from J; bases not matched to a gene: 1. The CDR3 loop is CASSLGDRANTEAFF. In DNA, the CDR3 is TGCGCCAGCAGCTTGGGGGACAGGGCGAACACTGAAGCTTTCTTT.

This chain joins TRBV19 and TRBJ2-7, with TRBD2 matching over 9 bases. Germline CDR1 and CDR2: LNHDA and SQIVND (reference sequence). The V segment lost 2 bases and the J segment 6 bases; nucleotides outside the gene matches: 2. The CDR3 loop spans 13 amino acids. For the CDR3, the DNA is TGTGCCAGTAGTATAAGCGGGGGGCTCGAGCAGTACTTC. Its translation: CASSISGGLEQYF. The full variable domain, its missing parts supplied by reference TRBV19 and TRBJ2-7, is DGGITQSPKYLFRKEGQNVTLSCEQNLNHDAMYWYRQDPGQGLRLIYYSQIVNDFQKGDIAEGYSVSREKKESFPLTVTSAQKNPTAFYLCASSISGGLEQYFGPGTRLTVT.

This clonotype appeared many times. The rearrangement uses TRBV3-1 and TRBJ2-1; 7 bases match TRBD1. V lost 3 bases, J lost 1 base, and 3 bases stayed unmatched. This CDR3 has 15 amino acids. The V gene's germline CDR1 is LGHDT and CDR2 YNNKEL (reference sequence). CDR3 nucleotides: TGTGCCAGCAGCCAGGCACAGGGGTCCTACAATGAGCAGTTCTTC. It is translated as CASSQAQGSYNEQFF.

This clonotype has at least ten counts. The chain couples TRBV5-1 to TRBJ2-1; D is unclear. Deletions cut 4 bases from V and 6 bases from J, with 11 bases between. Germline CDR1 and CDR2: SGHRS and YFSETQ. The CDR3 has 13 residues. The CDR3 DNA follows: TGCGCCAGCAGCCAACAAGCCCTCAATGAGCAGTTCTTC. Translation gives CASSQQALNEQFF.

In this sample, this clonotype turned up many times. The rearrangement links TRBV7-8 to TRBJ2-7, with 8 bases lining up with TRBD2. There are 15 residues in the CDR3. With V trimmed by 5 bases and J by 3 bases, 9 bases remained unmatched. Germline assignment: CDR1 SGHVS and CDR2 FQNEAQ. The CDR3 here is CASSRDFSGNYEQYF. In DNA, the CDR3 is TGTGCCAGCAGCCGAGACTTTAGCGGGAACTACGAGCAGTACTTC. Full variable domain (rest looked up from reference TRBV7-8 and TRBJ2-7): GAGVSQSPRYKVAKRGQDVALRCDPISGHVSLFWYQQALGQGPEFLTYFQNEAQLDKSGLPSDRFFAERPEGSVSTLKIQRTQQEDSAVYLCASSRDFSGNYEQYFGPGTRLTVT.

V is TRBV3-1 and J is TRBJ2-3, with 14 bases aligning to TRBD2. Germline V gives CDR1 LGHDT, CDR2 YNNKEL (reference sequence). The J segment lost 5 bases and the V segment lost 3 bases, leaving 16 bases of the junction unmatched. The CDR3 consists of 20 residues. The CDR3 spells CASSHGTSGRGRQLGDTQYF. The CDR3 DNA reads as TGTGCCAGCAGCCATGGGACTAGCGGGAGAGGCCGTCAATTAGGAGATACGCAGTATTTT.

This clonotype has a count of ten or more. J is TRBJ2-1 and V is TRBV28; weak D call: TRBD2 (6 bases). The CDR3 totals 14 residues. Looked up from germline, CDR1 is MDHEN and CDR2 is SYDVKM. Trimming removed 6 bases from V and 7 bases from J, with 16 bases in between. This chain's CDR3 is CASRMGLRKNEQFF. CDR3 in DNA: TGTGCCAGCAGAATGGGACTGAGGAAAAATGAGCAGTTCTTC.

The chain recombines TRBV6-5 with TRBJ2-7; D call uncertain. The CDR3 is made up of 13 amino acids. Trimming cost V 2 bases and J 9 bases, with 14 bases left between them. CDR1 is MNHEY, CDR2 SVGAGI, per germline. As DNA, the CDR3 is TGTGCCAGCAGTTACCGGGTCGACTTCGGGCAGTACTTC. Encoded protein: CASSYRVDFGQYF.

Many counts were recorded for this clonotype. CDR3 loop: CASSQDWDRGSSYEQYF. The CDR3 DNA reads as TGCGCCAGCAGCCAAGATTGGGACAGGGGGAGCTCCTACGAGCAGTACTTC. This rearrangement joins TRBV4-1 to TRBJ2-7, with 11 bases that match TRBD1. The CDR3 totals 17 residues. Trimming took 0 bases from V and 0 from J; bases not matched to a gene: 4. CDR1 is MGHRA, CDR2 YSYEKL, per germline.

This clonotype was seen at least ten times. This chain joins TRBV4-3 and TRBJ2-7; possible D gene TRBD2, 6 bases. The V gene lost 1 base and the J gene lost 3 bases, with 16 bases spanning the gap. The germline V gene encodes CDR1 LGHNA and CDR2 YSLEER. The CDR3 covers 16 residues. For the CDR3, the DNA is TGCGCCAGCAGCCAAGGATTGCGGACTATGGGCTACGAGCAGTACTTC. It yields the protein CASSQGLRTMGYEQYF.

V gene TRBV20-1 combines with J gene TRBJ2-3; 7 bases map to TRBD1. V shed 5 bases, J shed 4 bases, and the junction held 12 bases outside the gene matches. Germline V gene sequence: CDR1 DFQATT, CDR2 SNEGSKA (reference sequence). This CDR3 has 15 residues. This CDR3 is CSALPDLGGPDTQYF. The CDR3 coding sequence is TGCAGTGCTCTCCCTGACCTAGGGGGCCCAGATACGCAGTATTTT.

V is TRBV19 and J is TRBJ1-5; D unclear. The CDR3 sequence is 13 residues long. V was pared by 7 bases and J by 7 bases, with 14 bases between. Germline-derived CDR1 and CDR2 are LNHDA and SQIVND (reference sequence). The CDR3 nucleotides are TGTGCCAGTAAAAGCTCGGGAGGCCAGCCCCAGCATTTT. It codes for CASKSSGGQPQHF.

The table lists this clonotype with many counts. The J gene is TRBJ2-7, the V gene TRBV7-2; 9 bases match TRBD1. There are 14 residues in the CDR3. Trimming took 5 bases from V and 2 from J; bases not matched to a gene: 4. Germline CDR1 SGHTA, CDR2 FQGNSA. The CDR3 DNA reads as TGTGCCAGCAGCCGGGACAGGGAAGCCTACGAGCAGTACTTC. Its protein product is CASSRDREAYEQYF.

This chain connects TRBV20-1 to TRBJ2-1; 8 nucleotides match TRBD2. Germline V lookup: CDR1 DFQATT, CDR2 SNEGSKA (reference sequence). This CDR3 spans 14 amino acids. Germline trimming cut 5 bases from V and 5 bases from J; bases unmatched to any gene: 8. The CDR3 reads CSAENRGGHNEQFF. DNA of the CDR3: TGCAGTGCTGAAAACCGGGGGGGCCACAATGAGCAGTTCTTC.

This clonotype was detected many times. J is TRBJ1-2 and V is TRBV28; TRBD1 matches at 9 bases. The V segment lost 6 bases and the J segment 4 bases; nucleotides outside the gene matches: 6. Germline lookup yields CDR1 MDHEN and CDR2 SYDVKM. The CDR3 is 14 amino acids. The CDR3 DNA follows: TGTGCCAGCAGCCCGGGACAGGGCCTCTATGGCTACACCTTC. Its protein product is CASSPGQGLYGYTF.

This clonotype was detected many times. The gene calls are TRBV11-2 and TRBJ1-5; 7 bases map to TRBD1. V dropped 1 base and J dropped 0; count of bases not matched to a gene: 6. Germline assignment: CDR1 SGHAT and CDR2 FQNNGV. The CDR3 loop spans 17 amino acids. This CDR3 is CASSLGDSPYSNQPQHF. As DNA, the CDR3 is TGTGCCAGCAGCTTAGGGGACAGTCCCTATAGCAATCAGCCCCAGCATTTT.

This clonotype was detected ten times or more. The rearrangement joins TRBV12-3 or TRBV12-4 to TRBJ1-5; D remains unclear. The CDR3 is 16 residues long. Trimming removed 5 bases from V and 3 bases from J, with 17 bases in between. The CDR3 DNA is TGTGCCAGCAGTCCACGGACGGATTATAACAATCAGCCCCAGCATTTT. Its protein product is CASSPRTDYNNQPQHF.

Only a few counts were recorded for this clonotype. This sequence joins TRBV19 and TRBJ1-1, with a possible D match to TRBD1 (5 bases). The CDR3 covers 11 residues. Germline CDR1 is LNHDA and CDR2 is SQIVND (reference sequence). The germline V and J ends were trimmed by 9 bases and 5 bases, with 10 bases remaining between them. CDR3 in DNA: TGTGCCAGCCTTGAGGGGACTGAAGCTTTCTTT. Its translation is CASLEGTEAFF. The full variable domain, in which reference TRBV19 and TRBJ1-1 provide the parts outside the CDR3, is DGGITQSPKYLFRKEGQNVTLSCEQNLNHDAMYWYRQDPGQGLRLIYYSQIVNDFQKGDIAEGYSVSREKKESFPLTVTSAQKNPTAFYLCASLEGTEAFFGQGTRLTVV.

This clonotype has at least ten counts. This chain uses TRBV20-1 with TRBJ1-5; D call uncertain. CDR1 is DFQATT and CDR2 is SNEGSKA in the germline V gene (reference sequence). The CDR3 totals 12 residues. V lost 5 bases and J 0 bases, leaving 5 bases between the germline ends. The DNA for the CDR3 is TGCAGTGCTCAAAATAGCAATCAGCCCCAGCATTTT. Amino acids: CSAQNSNQPQHF.

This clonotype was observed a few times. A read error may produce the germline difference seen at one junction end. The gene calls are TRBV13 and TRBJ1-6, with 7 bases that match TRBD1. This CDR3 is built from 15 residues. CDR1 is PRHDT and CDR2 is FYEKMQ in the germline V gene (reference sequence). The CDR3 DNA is TGTGCCAGCAGCATAGGACAGGCCGGTAATTCACCCCTCCACTTT. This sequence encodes CASSIGQAGNSPLHF. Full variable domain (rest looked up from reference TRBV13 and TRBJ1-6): AAGVIQSPRHLIKEKRETATLKCYPIPRHDTVYWYQQGPGQDPQFLISFYEKMQSDKGSIPDRFSAQQFSDYHSELNMSSLELGDSALYFCASSIGQAGNSPLHFGNGTRLTVT.

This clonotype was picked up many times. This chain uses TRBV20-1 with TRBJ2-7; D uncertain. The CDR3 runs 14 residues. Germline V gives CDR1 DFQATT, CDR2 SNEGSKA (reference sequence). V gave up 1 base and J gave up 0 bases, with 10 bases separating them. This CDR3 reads CSARGRDNSYEQYF. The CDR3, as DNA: TGCAGTGCTAGAGGTCGAGACAACTCCTACGAGCAGTACTTC.

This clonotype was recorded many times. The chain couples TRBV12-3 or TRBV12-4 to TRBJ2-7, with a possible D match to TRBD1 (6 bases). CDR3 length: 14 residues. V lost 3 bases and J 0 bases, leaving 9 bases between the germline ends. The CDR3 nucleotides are TGTGCCAGCAGTTTTGGACAGCTCTCCTACGAGCAGTACTTC. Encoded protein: CASSFGQLSYEQYF.

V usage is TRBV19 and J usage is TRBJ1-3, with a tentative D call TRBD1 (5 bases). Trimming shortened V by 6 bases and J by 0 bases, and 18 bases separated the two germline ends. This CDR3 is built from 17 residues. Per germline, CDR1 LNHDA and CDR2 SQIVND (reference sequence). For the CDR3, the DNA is TGTGCCAGTAGAATACGGGGGGTTCCTAGCTCTGGAAACACCATATATTTT. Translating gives CASRIRGVPSSGNTIYF.

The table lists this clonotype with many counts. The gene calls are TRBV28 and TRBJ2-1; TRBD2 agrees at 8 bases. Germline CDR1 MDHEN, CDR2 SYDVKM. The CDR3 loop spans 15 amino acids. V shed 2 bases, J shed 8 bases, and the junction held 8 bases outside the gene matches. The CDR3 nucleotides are TGTGCCAGCAGTTTAGGGGGACTAGGTCGGGATGAGCAGTTCTTC. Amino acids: CASSLGGLGRDEQFF.

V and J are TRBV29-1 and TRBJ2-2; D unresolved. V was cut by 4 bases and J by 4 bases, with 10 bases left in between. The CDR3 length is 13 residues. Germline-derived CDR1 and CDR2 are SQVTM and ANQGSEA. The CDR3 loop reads CSVVRVPTGELFF. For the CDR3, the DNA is TGCAGCGTTGTACGGGTCCCCACCGGGGAGCTGTTTTTT.